These T cell receptor beta chains were read from a single sample in a study of control samples from healthy donors and cancer patients. Profiling relied on immunoSEQ multiplex PCR, and the TCRdb table lists in-frame clones only, not all of them. Among approximately 90,000 clones listed, roughly 84% were seen once. Sequencing input: PBMCs. These receptors were collected from an older man with lung cancer. Both conserved end residues are part of each CDR3. D genes are given only for firm matches. Some rows mark clone size as missing; the rest say once, few, many or name a class of expanded clone.

v_call	j_call	clone_size	cdr3_length	d_call	cdr3_nt	cdr3_aa
TRBV4-3	TRBJ2-7	.	14	.	TGCGCCAGCAGCCAAGAACCAGGCTCCTACGAGCAGTACTTC	CASSQEPGSYEQYF
TRBV7-9	TRBJ1-3	.	14	TRBD1	TGTGCCATCACACCAGGGGGTCCTGGAAACACCATATATTTT	CAITPGGPGNTIYF
TRBV7-6	TRBJ2-7	.	18	TRBD2	TGTGCCAGCAGCACCCCCCTTGGGGCTAGCGGGGAGACTTACGAGCAGTACTTC	CASSTPLGASGETYEQYF
TRBV6-5	TRBJ2-5	.	15	.	TGTGCCAGCAGTACCTCGTTTATAGGCGGTGAGACCCAGTACTTC	CASSTSFIGGETQYF
TRBV6-5	TRBJ2-2	once	15	TRBD2	TGTGCCAGCAGCCCGACTAGCGGGGGGGCCGGGGAGCTGTTTTTT	CASSPTSGGAGELFF
TRBV3-1/TRBV3-2	TRBJ2-5	few	17	TRBD2	TGTGCCAGCAGCCAGGAGCGGGGGCTTTTTCTTCAAGAGACCCAGTACTTC	CASSQERGLFLQETQYF
TRBV2	TRBJ1-1	.	15	TRBD1	TGTGCCAGCAGACTAGACAGGGTGCCGGGCACTGAAGCTTTCTTT	CASRLDRVPGTEAFF
TRBV28	TRBJ1-6	few	15	TRBD1	TGTGCCAGCAGGCTCCCGGGACAGGGAAATTCACCCCTCCACTTT	CASRLPGQGNSPLHF
TRBV19	TRBJ2-1	.	15	TRBD1	TGTGCCAGTAGTACCCAGGGACAGGGATGGAATGAGCAGTTCTTC	CASSTQGQGWNEQFF
TRBV6-1	TRBJ1-2	.	14	.	TGTGCCAGCAGTGAGGCGGGGCCGGGCTATGGCTACACCTTC	CASSEAGPGYGYTF
TRBV10-2	TRBJ2-1	.	17	.	TGCGCCAGCAGTGAGTCGGCCCTAATAGGCTCCTACAATGAGCAGTTCTTC	CASSESALIGSYNEQFF